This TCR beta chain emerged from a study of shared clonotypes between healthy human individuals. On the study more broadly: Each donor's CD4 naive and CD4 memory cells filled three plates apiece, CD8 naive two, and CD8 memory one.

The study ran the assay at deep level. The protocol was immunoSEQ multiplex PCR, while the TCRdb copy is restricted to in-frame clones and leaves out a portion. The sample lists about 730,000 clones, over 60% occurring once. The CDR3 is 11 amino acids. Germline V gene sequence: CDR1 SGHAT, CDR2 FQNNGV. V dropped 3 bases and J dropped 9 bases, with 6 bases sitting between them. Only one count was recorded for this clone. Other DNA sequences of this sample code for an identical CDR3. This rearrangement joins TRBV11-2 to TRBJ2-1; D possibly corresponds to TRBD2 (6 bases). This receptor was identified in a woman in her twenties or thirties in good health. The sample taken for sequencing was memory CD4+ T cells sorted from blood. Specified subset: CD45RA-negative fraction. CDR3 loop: CASSLGGEQFF. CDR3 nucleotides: TGTGCCAGCAGCTTGGGGGGTGAGCAGTTCTTC.